Below, 28 T cell receptor beta chains from the same sample are listed, as sequenced in a study of T-cell memory formation after mild COVID-19. TCRdb fed the 5' RACE reads into MiXCR, producing one record per CDR3 protein. Among just over 400,000 distinct CDR3 sequences listed, more than 20% were seen once. The sample comprised PBMCs or a T cell subset sorted from them (not recorded which). The receptor source for this set is an adult woman who had mild COVID-19 (a few samples of this study predate the infection). Cell type and time point are not known.

V and J are TRBV27 and TRBJ2-2, with 8 bases fitting TRBD1. Looked up from germline, CDR1 is MNHEY and CDR2 is SMNVEV (reference sequence). The CDR3 loop spans 13 amino acids. The V and J ends lost 8 bases and 4 bases, in that order; junction bases with no gene match: 3. The CDR3 protein is CASRTGFTGELFF. The CDR3 nucleotides read TGTGCCAGCCGGACAGGGTTCACCGGGGAGCTGTTTTTT.

This clonotype showed up just a few times. J is TRBJ2-3 and V is TRBV25-1; 12 bases line up with TRBD2. J gave up 6 bases and V 4 bases, and 2 bases lay outside the gene matches. CDR1 is MGHDK and CDR2 is SYGVNS in the germline V gene. The CDR3 has 14 amino acids. CDR3 sequence: CASSAGTSGDTQYF. DNA of the CDR3: TGTGCCAGCAGTGCCGGGACTAGCGGGGATACGCAGTATTTT.

This clonotype was detected a few times. This rearrangement joins TRBV20-1 to TRBJ2-2, with 7 bases fitting TRBD2. V was clipped by 5 bases and J by 0 bases; unmatched bases: 6. This CDR3 is 15 amino acids long. Per germline, CDR1 DFQATT and CDR2 SNEGSKA (reference sequence). The CDR3 nucleotides read TGCAGTGCTTTCCCGCGGGGGACGAACACCGGGGAGCTGTTTTTT. Residues: CSAFPRGTNTGELFF.

The chain carries TRBV3-1 and TRBJ2-1, with 10 bases fitting TRBD2. J lost 8 bases, V lost 0 bases, and 10 bases had no gene match. There are 17 residues in the CDR3. CDR1 LGHDT and CDR2 YNNKEL come from the germline V gene (reference sequence). As DNA, the CDR3 is TGTGCCAGCAGCCAAGATTCAAGCGGGGGGGCCAGGTATGAGCAGTTCTTC. Protein product: CASSQDSSGGARYEQFF.

V gene TRBV11-2 combines with J gene TRBJ2-7, with D possibly being TRBD1 (5 bases). The CDR3 loop spans 15 amino acids. CDR1 and CDR2 from the germline V gene are SGHAT and FQNNGV. Trimming shortened V by 1 base and J by 5 bases, and 15 bases separated the two germline ends. The CDR3 here is CASSLGAEGVDEQYF. CDR3 DNA: TGTGCCAGCAGCTTAGGGGCGGAAGGGGTGGACGAGCAGTACTTC. The full variable domain, with the rest looked up from reference TRBV11-2 and TRBJ2-7, is EAGVAQSPRYKIIEKRQSVAFWCNPISGHATLYWYQQILGQGPKLLIQFQNNGVVDDSQLPKDRFSAERLKGVDSTLKIQPAKLEDSAVYLCASSLGAEGVDEQYFGPGTRLTVT.

V usage is TRBV15 and J usage is TRBJ1-6, with D unresolved. Trimming pared 5 bases from V and 4 bases from J, leaving 3 bases between. The CDR3 consists of 12 residues. Germline CDR1 LNHNV, CDR2 YYDKDF (reference sequence). The CDR3 region has the DNA TGTGCCACCAGCGGGTATAATTCACCCCTCCACTTT. It translates to CATSGYNSPLHF.

This rearrangement joins TRBV5-4 to TRBJ1-3; D is ambiguous. V was clipped by 4 bases and J by 4 bases, with 15 bases between them. This CDR3 has 15 amino acids. Germline CDR1 SGHNT, CDR2 YYREEE (reference sequence). In nucleotides, the CDR3 is TGTGCCAGCAGCCTTGGTGTAGGTTCAGGAAACACCATATATTTT. This sequence encodes CASSLGVGSGNTIYF.

In its sample, this clonotype was seen a few times. The CDR3 DNA reads TGTGCCATCAGTGACCCCCCAGGGGGGTTAAACGAGCAGTACTTC. It translates to CAISDPPGGLNEQYF. J is TRBJ2-7 and V is TRBV10-3; possibly TRBD1 for D (7 bases). CDR1 is ENHRY and CDR2 is SYGVKD in the germline V gene. V dropped 3 bases and J dropped 5 bases, with 17 bases sitting between them. The CDR3 is made up of 15 amino acids.

This clonotype showed up many times. The chain joins TRBV5-1 to TRBJ2-1; the D is unclear. There are 12 residues in the CDR3. Germline V lookup: CDR1 SGHRS, CDR2 YFSETQ. V gave up 1 base and J gave up 5 bases, with 4 bases separating them. CDR3 nucleotides: TGCGCCAGCAGCTTGAATAACAATGAGCAGTTCTTC. As protein: CASSLNNNEQFF.

This clonotype appeared a few times. This chain links TRBV4-1 with TRBJ2-6; D is ambiguous. Germline assignment: CDR1 MGHRA and CDR2 YSYEKL. This CDR3 is 18 amino acids long. Deletions cut 0 bases from V and 1 base from J, with 13 bases between. CDR3 DNA sequence: TGCGCCAGCAGCCAAGAGGGGTCCCGTCCTTCTGGGGCCAACGTCCTGACTTTC. It codes for CASSQEGSRPSGANVLTF.

The V gene is TRBV5-5, the J gene TRBJ1-5; weak D call: TRBD1 (5 bases). Per the germline V gene, CDR1 is SGHKS and CDR2 is YYEKEE (reference sequence). V lost 2 bases to trimming and J lost 0 bases, with 6 bases between them. The CDR3 has 14 amino acids. DNA for the CDR3: TGTGCCAGCAGCTTTAGGGGTAGCAATCAGCCCCAGCATTTT. This sequence encodes CASSFRGSNQPQHF.

About this clonotype: A read error is likely, as this CDR3 ends without the conserved phenylalanine or tryptophan. The CDR3 is CASSSDDETSYEQYY. CDR3 sequence (DNA): TGTGCCAGCAGCTCAGACGATGAGACCTCCTACGAGCAGTACTAC. V gene TRBV7-9 combines with J gene TRBJ2-7; D is uncertain. Germline V lookup: CDR1 SEHNR, CDR2 FQNEAQ (reference sequence). Between the trimmed V and J ends, which lost 4 bases and 0 bases, there was a span of 13 bases. The CDR3 length is 15 residues.

Many counts were recorded for this clonotype. The CDR3 reads CASSSRLAGGLQETQYF. The CDR3 nucleotides read TGTGCCAGCAGCTCTCGACTAGCGGGAGGCCTCCAAGAGACCCAGTACTTC. The chain uses TRBV7-2 and TRBJ2-5; 13 bases are a match to TRBD2. CDR1 SGHTA and CDR2 FQGNSA come from the germline V gene. This CDR3 comprises 17 residues. V dropped 4 bases and J dropped 1; count of bases not matched to a gene: 6.

A few counts support this clonotype. This chain joins TRBV5-1 and TRBJ2-2, with 9 bases fitting TRBD1. CDR1 is SGHRS and CDR2 is YFSETQ in the germline V gene. V trimming: 4 bases; J trimming: 0 bases; junction bases outside the gene matches: 10. The CDR3 consists of 18 residues. CDR3 protein: CASSPGQGRLANTGELFF. The DNA for the CDR3 is TGCGCCAGCAGCCCGGGACAGGGCCGACTCGCGAACACCGGGGAGCTGTTTTTT.

The chain employs TRBV9 and TRBJ2-7; maybe TRBD2 (6 bases). Germline V lookup: CDR1 SGDLS, CDR2 YYNGEE. Trimming pared 1 base from V and 2 bases from J, leaving 13 bases between. The CDR3 loop spans 15 amino acids. This CDR3 is CASSVQPRGAYEQYF. The CDR3 DNA is TGTGCCAGCAGCGTACAACCTCGCGGGGCCTACGAGCAGTACTTC.

This clonotype was counted only a few times. The chain has TRBV12-3 or TRBV12-4 and TRBJ2-7, with TRBD1 matching 8 bases. The junction had 13 bases not matched to a gene; V was cut back by 3 bases and J by 3 bases. There are 17 residues in the CDR3. The CDR3 protein is CASSLWQGADLYYEQYF. For the CDR3, the DNA is TGTGCCAGCAGTTTGTGGCAGGGGGCTGATCTGTACTACGAGCAGTACTTC.

This clonotype turned up a few times. The chain combines TRBV6-5 with TRBJ2-7; 7 bases are shared with TRBD2. J lost 0 bases, V lost 6 bases, and 8 bases had no gene match. This CDR3 is 15 amino acids long. Germline CDR1 is MNHEY and CDR2 is SVGAGI. This chain's CDR3 is CASRKLAESSYEQYF. The CDR3 DNA sequence: TGTGCCAGCAGGAAGCTAGCGGAGAGCTCCTACGAGCAGTACTTC.

This clonotype was detected a few times. The rearrangement uses TRBV24-1 and TRBJ1-2; D may be TRBD1 (6 bases). This CDR3 has 13 amino acids. Germline V gene sequence: CDR1 KGHDR, CDR2 SFDVKD. The V gene lost 6 bases and the J gene lost 4 bases, with 11 bases spanning the gap. CDR3 bases: TGTGCCACCAGTCCGGGGGCGGGCTATGGCTACACCTTC. Amino acid sequence: CATSPGAGYGYTF.

The genes are TRBV3-1 and TRBJ2-1, with unresolved D. The CDR3 is 14 residues long. CDR1 LGHDT and CDR2 YNNKEL come from the germline V gene (reference sequence). V was shortened by 1 base and J by 4 bases, with 8 bases between the two germline ends. The CDR3 nucleotides read TGTGCCAGCAGCCAAGCTGGTCCGTACAATGAGCAGTTCTTC. It encodes CASSQAGPYNEQFF.

The V and J genes are TRBV18 and TRBJ2-1; D is uncertain. Germline CDR1 and CDR2: KGHSH and LQKENI. V lost 1 base, J lost 3 bases, and 7 bases lay in between. CDR3 size: 14 residues. For the CDR3, the DNA is TGTGCCAGCTCACCACGGCAGGTCTACAATGAGCAGTTCTTC. This encodes CASSPRQVYNEQFF.

The chain carries TRBV30 and TRBJ2-6, with a possible D match to TRBD1 (6 bases). Germline lookup yields CDR1 GTSNPN and CDR2 SVGIG (reference sequence). V was clipped by 4 bases and J by 0 bases, with 10 bases between them. This CDR3 has 15 residues. CDR3: CAWNQGGSGANVLTF. The CDR3 coding sequence is TGTGCCTGGAACCAAGGGGGCTCTGGGGCCAACGTCCTGACTTTC.

The chain uses TRBV7-9 and TRBJ1-2; perhaps TRBD1 as D (5 bases). The CDR3 covers 16 residues. In germline, CDR1 is SEHNR, CDR2 FQNEAQ (reference sequence). Trimming took off 1 base at V and 0 bases at J, with 12 bases between the two ends. The CDR3 here is CASSLDVGAPNYGYTF. In nucleotides, the CDR3 is TGTGCCAGCAGCTTAGATGTAGGGGCACCTAACTATGGCTACACCTTC.

In this sample, this clonotype turned up a few times. The V call is TRBV6-1, the J call TRBJ2-2; 9 nucleotides match TRBD1. CDR1 and CDR2 (germline): MNHNS, SASEGT. The CDR3 has 16 amino acids. Trimming took 6 bases from V and 2 from J; bases not matched to a gene: 7. The DNA for the CDR3 is TGTGCCAGCAGAGGGGTGACAGGGGGAAACACCGGGGAGCTGTTTTTT. This translates into CASRGVTGGNTGELFF.

This clonotype came up a few times. This rearrangement joins TRBV9 to TRBJ2-1, with D perhaps matching TRBD1 or TRBD2 (5 bases each). V lost 0 bases and J lost 7, with 17 bases in between. The CDR3 loop spans 16 amino acids. Looked up from germline, CDR1 is SGDLS and CDR2 is YYNGEE. CDR3 DNA sequence: TGTGCCAGCAGCGTAGATGTAGGGACCCGCCGAAATGAGCAGTTCTTC. Translation: CASSVDVGTRRNEQFF.

The rearrangement links TRBV2 to TRBJ2-5, with TRBD2 matching over 8 bases. There are 13 residues in the CDR3. Trimming removed 11 bases from V and 9 bases from J; junction bases left unmatched: 14. Germline values: CDR1 SNHLY, CDR2 FYNNEI. The DNA for the CDR3 is TGTGCCGGTAGCGGGATGGGGCGGGTGGCCCAGTACTTC. As protein: CAGSGMGRVAQYF.

This clonotype has a handful of counts. The CDR3 here is CASSPTDRVYEQYF. Written as DNA, the CDR3 is TGTGCCAGCAGCCCGACAGACAGGGTTTACGAGCAGTACTTC. The chain is built from TRBV27 and TRBJ2-7, with 7 bases aligning to TRBD1. Trimming at V came to 6 bases and at J to 4 bases, leaving 9 bases not matched to a gene. Per the germline V gene, CDR1 is MNHEY and CDR2 is SMNVEV (reference sequence). This CDR3 has 14 amino acids.

A few counts support this clonotype. The rearrangement joins TRBV7-6 to TRBJ2-3; D remains ambiguous. V lost 2 bases, J lost 4 bases, and 10 bases lay in between. Germline CDR1 is SGHVS and CDR2 is FNYEAQ. This CDR3 is built from 14 residues. CDR3 DNA sequence: TGTGCCAGCAGCTTACTTGGTTGGGCAGATACGCAGTATTTT. Protein product: CASSLLGWADTQYF.

V usage is TRBV14 and J usage is TRBJ1-6; D remains ambiguous. Germline values: CDR1 SGHDN, CDR2 FVKESK. Between the trimmed V and J ends, which lost 1 base and 8 bases, there was a span of 15 bases. The CDR3 is 16 residues long. CDR3 region: CASSQVENRNDSPLHF. The CDR3 bases are TGTGCCAGCAGCCAAGTAGAGAACAGAAACGATTCACCCCTCCACTTT. The variable domain in full, with the rest retrieved from reference TRBV14 and TRBJ1-6, is EAGVTQFPSHSVIEKGQTVTLRCDPISGHDNLYWYRRVMGKEIKFLLHFVKESKQDESGMPNNRFLAERTGGTYSTLKVQPAELEDSGVYFCASSQVENRNDSPLHFGNGTRLTVT.